This T cell receptor beta chain was documented in a study of T cell clusters in autoimmune cytopenias. General study findings and limits: Compared with active autoimmune hepatitis patients, healthy donors showed about 3.2-fold more exclusive TRB clusters.

Germline V gene data show CDR1 as PRHDT and CDR2 as FYEKMQ (reference sequence). The CDR3 runs 14 residues. Multiplex touch-down PCR amplified TRB using TRB-A and TRB-B pools in one tube. TCRdb re-called the multiplex PCR reads and gives one entry per CDR3 protein, without DNA. The listing records about 8,300 distinct CDR3 sequences. Some 34,000 genome equivalents of blood DNA were amplified for TRB. This clonotype counts as medium-sized by frequency. Its antigen is as yet unknown. This sequence joins TRBV13 and TRBJ2-5; TCRdb gives TRBD2 as the D gene, but with no DNA this cannot be confirmed. The receptor comes from a human donor with an autoimmune cytopenia or autoimmune hepatitis (not recorded which). What was sequenced was peripheral blood. The CDR3 sequence: CASSRDSRLETQYF.